Listed here are 27 T cell receptor beta chains from one sample, sequenced in a study of PD-1 blockade in classical Hodgkin lymphoma. Assay: immunoSEQ multiplex PCR; the TCRdb copy retains only in-frame clones and omits some. The profile shows 55,000 to 75,000 clones, about 92% of them singletons. Relapse was seen in all patients after autologous stem cell transplantation, and brentuximab vedotin exposure was variable. This specimen was peripheral blood mononuclear cells (PBMCs), taken at baseline. The receptors stem from a human donor with classical Hodgkin lymphoma.

A single count supports this clone. The rearrangement uses TRBV7-8 and TRBJ2-1, with 8 bases identical to TRBD1. Germline V lookup: CDR1 SGHVS, CDR2 FQNEAQ. V shed 3 bases, J shed 10 bases, and the junction held 11 bases outside the gene matches. The CDR3 totals 15 residues. The CDR3, as DNA: TGTGCCAGCAGCTTTAACAGGGGGGAGATGAGGGAGCAGTTCTTC. Translated: CASSFNRGEMREQFF. The entire variable domain, with the rest obtained from reference TRBV7-8 and TRBJ2-1, is as follows: GAGVSQSPRYKVAKRGQDVALRCDPISGHVSLFWYQQALGQGPEFLTYFQNEAQLDKSGLPSDRFFAERPEGSVSTLKIQRTQQEDSAVYLCASSFNRGEMREQFFGPGTRLTVL.

V is TRBV5-4 and J is TRBJ1-2, with 12 bases aligning to TRBD1. This CDR3 has 18 amino acids. The ends lost 1 base at V and 5 bases at J; junction bases unmatched: 12. Per the germline V gene, CDR1 is SGHNT and CDR2 is YYREEE (reference sequence). CDR3 in amino acids: CASSLPGTGGEGDYGYTF. The DNA for the CDR3 is TGTGCCAGCAGCTTGCCCGGGACAGGGGGCGAGGGCGATTATGGCTACACCTTC. Supplemented by reference TRBV5-4 and TRBJ1-2, the full variable domain reads ETGVTQSPTHLIKTRGQQVTLRCSSQSGHNTVSWYQQALGQGPQFIFQYYREEENGRGNFPPRFSGLQFPNYSSELNVNALELDDSALYLCASSLPGTGGEGDYGYTFGSGTRLTVV.

This clone came up once. The chain couples TRBV30 to TRBJ2-1; possible D gene TRBD1, 6 bases. Germline loops: CDR1 GTSNPN, CDR2 SVGIG (reference sequence). This CDR3 comprises 15 residues. V lost 1 base, J lost 6 bases, and 16 bases lay in between. The CDR3 nucleotides are TGTGCCTGGAGTGCTACCCTTACAGGGACCAATGAGCAGTTCTTC. Translation: CAWSATLTGTNEQFF. Full variable domain (missing parts from reference TRBV30 and TRBJ2-1): SQTIHQWPATLVQPVGSPLSLECTVEGTSNPNLYWYRQAAGRGLQLLFYSVGIGQISSEVPQNLSASRPQDRQFILSSKKLLLSDSGFYLCAWSATLTGTNEQFFGPGTRLTVL.

J is TRBJ2-3 and V is TRBV7-3, with D unresolved. V shed 3 bases and J shed 4 bases, with 11 bases lying between them. The CDR3 loop spans 14 amino acids. The V gene's germline CDR1 is SGHTA and CDR2 FQGTGA. CDR3 loop: CASSFLDRADTQYF. For the CDR3, the DNA is TGTGCCAGCAGCTTCCTTGACCGAGCAGATACGCAGTATTTT.

The V and J genes are TRBV20-1 and TRBJ2-2; D unresolved. Trimming pared 6 bases from V and 8 bases from J, leaving 10 bases between. There are 11 residues in the CDR3. The germline V gene encodes CDR1 DFQATT and CDR2 SNEGSKA (reference sequence). The chain's CDR3 is CSAVVTGELFF. Written as DNA, the CDR3 is TGCAGTGCCGTCGTGACGGGGGAGCTGTTTTTT.

This chain links TRBV5-1 with TRBJ1-5, with a possible D match to TRBD1 (5 bases). Per the germline V gene, CDR1 is SGHRS and CDR2 is YFSETQ. V was shortened by 0 bases and J by 2 bases, with 12 bases between the two germline ends. This CDR3 region has 16 residues. The CDR3 loop reads CASSLGGSEGNQPQHF. The CDR3 DNA reads TGCGCCAGCAGCTTGGGGGGGAGTGAGGGCAATCAGCCCCAGCATTTT. The full variable domain, with the rest looked up from reference TRBV5-1 and TRBJ1-5, is KAGVTQTPRYLIKTRGQQVTLSCSPISGHRSVSWYQQTPGQGLQFLFEYFSETQRNKGNFPGRFSGRQFSNSRSEMNVSTLELGDSALYLCASSLGGSEGNQPQHFGDGTRLSIL.

In DNA, the CDR3 is TGTGCCTGGAGAGACGGACAGGGGGCGTCCAGTGAGCAGTTCTTC. The encoded protein is CAWRDGQGASSEQFF. The rearrangement links TRBV30 to TRBJ2-1; 11 bases line up with TRBD1. J was trimmed by 9 bases and V by 3 bases; bases with no gene match: 10. The CDR3 length is 15 residues. Per the germline V gene, CDR1 is GTSNPN and CDR2 is SVGIG (reference sequence).

This chain links TRBV9 with TRBJ1-2; possible D gene TRBD1, 5 bases. CDR3 length: 12 amino acids. The germline V gene has CDR1 SGDLS and CDR2 YYNGEE. Trimming stripped 7 bases from V and 2 bases from J, with 9 bases between. The CDR3 bases are TGTGCCAGCCAGGGAACGAACTATGGCTACACCTTC. Encoded protein: CASQGTNYGYTF.

This chain connects TRBV9 to TRBJ2-7; 14 nucleotides align to TRBD2. V trimming: 3 bases; J trimming: 4 bases; junction bases outside the gene matches: 6. The V gene's germline CDR1 is SGDLS and CDR2 YYNGEE. The CDR3 sequence is 16 residues long. CDR3 in amino acids: CASSDPGTSGSYEQYF. CDR3 bases: TGTGCCAGCAGCGACCCAGGGACTAGCGGGAGTTACGAGCAGTACTTC.

The V and J genes are TRBV20-1 and TRBJ1-4; D not certain. CDR1 and CDR2 (germline): DFQATT, SNEGSKA (reference sequence). Trimming pared 6 bases from V and 7 bases from J, leaving 9 bases between. The CDR3 sequence is 11 residues long. This CDR3 reads CSAVEGEKLFF. CDR3 DNA: TGCAGTGCGGTCGAGGGTGAAAAACTGTTTTTT.

The chain joins TRBV27 to TRBJ1-6; no clear D. The CDR3 has 17 residues. Trimming removed 6 bases from V and 0 bases from J, with 15 bases in between. Looked up from germline, CDR1 is MNHEY and CDR2 is SMNVEV (reference sequence). The CDR3 region is CASRGEPVSSYNSPLHF. In DNA form, the CDR3 reads TGTGCCAGCAGGGGCGAGCCGGTGAGCTCCTATAATTCACCCCTCCACTTT.

The chain combines TRBV4-2 with TRBJ2-3; tentative D call: TRBD2 (7 bases). The germline V gene has CDR1 LGHNA and CDR2 YNFKEQ. The CDR3 loop spans 17 amino acids. Trimming left V 2 bases short and J 1 base short, with 16 bases between. The CDR3 region has the DNA TGTGCCAGCAGCCAAATCGGAAGGGGGGGCGGCACAGATACGCAGTATTTT. It is translated as CASSQIGRGGGTDTQYF.

The chain combines TRBV6-1 with TRBJ1-5; TRBD1 matches at 10 bases. The V segment lost 7 bases and the J segment 6 bases; nucleotides outside the gene matches: 9. Germline-derived CDR1 and CDR2 are MNHNS and SASEGT. This CDR3 contains 15 residues. The CDR3 sequence is CASTWTGGLSQPQHF. The CDR3 DNA sequence: TGTGCCAGCACCTGGACAGGGGGACTGAGTCAGCCCCAGCATTTT.

In this sample, this clone turned up once. The J gene is TRBJ2-7, the V gene TRBV4-1, with D hard to call. V dropped 1 base and J dropped 4 bases, with 8 bases sitting between them. CDR1 is MGHRA and CDR2 is YSYEKL in the germline V gene. This CDR3 is built from 13 residues. CDR3 bases: TGCGCCAGCAGCCAAGTGGCGGAATACGAGCAGTACTTC. Translated: CASSQVAEYEQYF.

V and J are TRBV19 and TRBJ2-1; TRBD1 matches at 7 bases. J lost 0 bases, V lost 1 base, and 0 bases had no gene match. The CDR3 totals 15 residues. CDR1 is LNHDA, CDR2 SQIVND, per germline (reference sequence). The DNA for the CDR3 is TGTGCCAGTAGTATAGGGGACAGCTCCTACAATGAGCAGTTCTTC. This codes for CASSIGDSSYNEQFF.

The chain recombines TRBV4-2 with TRBJ2-2; either TRBD1 or TRBD2 may fit D (5 bases each). The CDR3 contains 17 residues. The germline gives CDR1 LGHNA, CDR2 YNFKEQ. V dropped 2 bases and J dropped 5 bases, with 18 bases sitting between them. The CDR3 is CASSQPSGTPFTGELFF. The CDR3 region has the DNA TGTGCCAGCAGCCAACCTTCCGGGACGCCATTTACCGGGGAGCTGTTTTTT.

This chain joins TRBV29-1 and TRBJ2-2; 9 bases align to TRBD1. With V trimmed by 4 bases and J by 7 bases, 7 bases remained unmatched. Germline CDR1 SQVTM, CDR2 ANQGSEA. The CDR3 consists of 14 residues. The CDR3 is CSVVVTGGHGELFF. DNA of the CDR3: TGCAGCGTTGTCGTGACAGGGGGACACGGGGAGCTGTTTTTT.

The chain joins TRBV28 to TRBJ2-3; D ambiguous. Germline V gives CDR1 MDHEN, CDR2 SYDVKM. The CDR3 runs 14 residues. V lost 1 base and J 0 bases, leaving 5 bases between the germline ends. The CDR3 region is CASSLSGSTDTQYF. DNA for the CDR3: TGTGCCAGCAGTTTATCAGGCAGCACAGATACGCAGTATTTT.

The chain links TRBV7-9 to TRBJ2-3; TRBD2 agrees at 7 bases. Germline CDR1 and CDR2: SEHNR and FQNEAQ (reference sequence). After removal of 1 base from V and 0 bases from J, the junction contained 4 bases not matched to a gene. CDR3 size: 16 residues. The DNA for the CDR3 is TGTGCCAGCAGCTTAGTGGCGGGGGTTAGCACAGATACGCAGTATTTT. This gives the protein CASSLVAGVSTDTQYF.

This clone was seen a few times. Written as DNA, the CDR3 is TGTGCCAGCAGTGAAGCGCTTCGGGGCAGCTCCTACGAGCAGTACTTC. Its protein is CASSEALRGSSYEQYF. The chain uses TRBV6-1 and TRBJ2-7; the D gene could be TRBD1 or TRBD2 (5 bases each). CDR1 MNHNS and CDR2 SASEGT come from the germline V gene. The CDR3 sequence is 16 residues long. The V end lost 0 bases, the J end lost 0 bases, and 12 bases lay between the germline ends.

In the case of this clone: Germline is not matched at one junction end, which may reflect a read error. CDR3: CSGTSYEQYF. The CDR3 nucleotides read TGTAGCGGGACTTCCTACGAGCAGTACTTC. This chain uses TRBV20-1 with TRBJ2-7; 8 nucleotides line up with TRBD2. The CDR3 length is 10 residues. CDR1 and CDR2 (germline): DFQATT, SNEGSKA (reference sequence).

As DNA, the CDR3 is TGTGCCAGCAGTTTATCGGGCAATCACTATGGCTACACCTTC. Translating gives CASSLSGNHYGYTF. The chain has TRBV28 and TRBJ1-2; D gene ambiguous. Germline V gene data show CDR1 as MDHEN and CDR2 as SYDVKM. V shed 1 base and J shed 3 bases, with 9 bases lying between them. There are 14 residues in the CDR3.

The chain has TRBV2 and TRBJ2-4, with D perhaps matching TRBD2 (5 bases). Trimming took off 5 bases at V and 3 bases at J, with 8 bases between the two ends. Looked up from germline, CDR1 is SNHLY and CDR2 is FYNNEI. CDR3 length: 13 amino acids. CDR3: CASSPGFKNIQYF. The DNA for the CDR3 is TGTGCCAGCAGTCCGGGGTTCAAAAACATTCAGTACTTC.

A remark on this clone: Other nucleotide sequences in the sample specify the same CDR3. The CDR3 bases are TGTGCCAGCAGCTTGGAAGGGAGAGAGACCCAGTACTTC. It specifies CASSLEGRETQYF. The chain is built from TRBV5-6 and TRBJ2-5, with D possibly being TRBD2 (5 bases). The CDR3 has 13 residues. The ends were cut back, 0 bases at V and 4 bases at J, with 7 bases in the middle. The germline V gene encodes CDR1 SGHDT and CDR2 YYEEEE.

This chain connects TRBV6-7 to TRBJ2-7; possibly TRBD1 for D (6 bases). TRBV6-7 is designated an ORF whose function remains uncertain. The ends were cut back, 7 bases at V and 2 bases at J, with 18 bases in the middle. This CDR3 is 15 amino acids long. The CDR3 DNA follows: TGTGCCAGCACCCCTCACCAGGGGTGTCCCTACGAGCAGTACTTC. It is translated as CASTPHQGCPYEQYF.

The chain employs TRBV28 and TRBJ1-5; D perhaps matches TRBD1 (5 bases). The V end was cut by 7 bases, the J end by 0 bases, with 10 bases between. This CDR3 comprises 14 residues. Germline V gene sequence: CDR1 MDHEN, CDR2 SYDVKM. The DNA for the CDR3 is TGTGCCAGCAACTACAGGCTTAGCAATCAGCCCCAGCATTTT. This codes for CASNYRLSNQPQHF. Combining the CDR3 with reference TRBV28 and TRBJ1-5 gives the whole variable domain DVKVTQSSRYLVKRTGEKVFLECVQDMDHENMFWYRQDPGLGLRLIYFSYDVKMKEKGDIPEGYSVSREKKERFSLILESASTNQTSMYLCASNYRLSNQPQHFGDGTRLSIL.

J is TRBJ2-5 and V is TRBV5-1; unclear D gene. The CDR3 is 15 residues long. The V end was cut by 5 bases, the J end by 5 bases, with 19 bases between. Per germline, CDR1 SGHRS and CDR2 YFSETQ. CDR3 nucleotides: TGCGCCAGCAGTGACTCCCTTTACGACGGGGAGACCCAGTACTTC. As protein: CASSDSLYDGETQYF.